This TCR beta chain was profiled in a study of cytomegalovirus exposure and HLA in healthy donors. On the study more broadly: Early release data held 75 million to 90 million unique TCRs from HLA-typed donors.

The PCR had 60 Vbeta and 13 Jbeta primers. Libraries were prepared by immunoSEQ multiplex PCR; TCRdb keeps only in-frame clonotypes and omits some of them. The table includes over 65,000 clones, roughly 80% detected once. J was trimmed by 3 bases and V by 0 bases; bases with no gene match: 10. Germline values: CDR1 LNHNV, CDR2 YYDKDF (reference sequence). This CDR3 has 18 amino acids. This chain joins TRBV15 and TRBJ2-1; 8 bases line up with TRBD1. The specimen was PBMCs. The clonotype originates from a woman in her 40s in good health and CMV-seropositive. The CDR3 nucleotides read TGTGCCACCAGCAGAGACACAAACGACAGGGGACGCTACAATGAGCAGTTCTTC. Translation gives CATSRDTNDRGRYNEQFF.